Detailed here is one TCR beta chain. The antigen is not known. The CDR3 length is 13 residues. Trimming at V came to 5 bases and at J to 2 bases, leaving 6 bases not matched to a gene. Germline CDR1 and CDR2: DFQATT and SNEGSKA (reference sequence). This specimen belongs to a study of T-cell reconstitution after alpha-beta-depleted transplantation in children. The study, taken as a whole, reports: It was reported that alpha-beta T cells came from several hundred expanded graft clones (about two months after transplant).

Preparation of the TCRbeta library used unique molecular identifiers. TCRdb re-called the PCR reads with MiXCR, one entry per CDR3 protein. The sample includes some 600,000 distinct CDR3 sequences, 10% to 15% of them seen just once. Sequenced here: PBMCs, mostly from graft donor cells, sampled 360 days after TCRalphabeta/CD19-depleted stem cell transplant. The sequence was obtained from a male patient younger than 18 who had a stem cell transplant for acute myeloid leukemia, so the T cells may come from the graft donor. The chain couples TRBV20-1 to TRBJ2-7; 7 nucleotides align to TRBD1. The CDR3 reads CSAPKGATYEQYF. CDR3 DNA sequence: TGCAGTGCTCCTAAGGGGGCGACCTACGAGCAGTACTTC.